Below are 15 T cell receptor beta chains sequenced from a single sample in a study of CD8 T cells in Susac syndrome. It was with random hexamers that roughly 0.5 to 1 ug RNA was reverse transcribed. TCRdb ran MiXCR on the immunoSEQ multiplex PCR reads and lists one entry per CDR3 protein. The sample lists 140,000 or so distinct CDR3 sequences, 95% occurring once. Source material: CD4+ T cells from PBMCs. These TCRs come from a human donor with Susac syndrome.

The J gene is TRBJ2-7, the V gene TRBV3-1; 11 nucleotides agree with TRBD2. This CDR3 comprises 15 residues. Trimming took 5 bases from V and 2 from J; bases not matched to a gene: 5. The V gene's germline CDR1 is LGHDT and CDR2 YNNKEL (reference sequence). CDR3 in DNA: TGTGCCAGCAGCAGTTTAGCGGGAGGGCCCTACGAGCAGTACTTC. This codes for CASSSLAGGPYEQYF.

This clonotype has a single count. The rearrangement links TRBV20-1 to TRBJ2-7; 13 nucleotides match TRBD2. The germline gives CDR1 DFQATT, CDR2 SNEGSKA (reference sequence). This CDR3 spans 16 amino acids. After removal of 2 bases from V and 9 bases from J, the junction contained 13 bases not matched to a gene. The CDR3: CSARSLGLAGVSGQYF. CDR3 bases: TGCAGTGCTAGATCTCTCGGACTAGCGGGAGTGTCGGGGCAGTACTTC.

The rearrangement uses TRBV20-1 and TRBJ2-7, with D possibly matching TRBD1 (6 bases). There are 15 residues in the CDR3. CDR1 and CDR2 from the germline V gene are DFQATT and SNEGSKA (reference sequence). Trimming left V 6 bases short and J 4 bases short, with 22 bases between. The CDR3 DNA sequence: TGCAGTGCCCCAGGGGCCCGGGAAGGGTTTTACGAGCAGTACTTC. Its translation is CSAPGAREGFYEQYF.

CDR3 sequence (DNA): TGCAGTGCTAAACAGGGCGTGGACGAGCAGTACTTC. Protein: CSAKQGVDEQYF. The genes are TRBV20-1 and TRBJ2-7, with D perhaps TRBD1 (6 bases). The CDR3 totals 12 residues. V lost 4 bases and J lost 5, with 12 bases in between. Germline V gene data show CDR1 as DFQATT and CDR2 as SNEGSKA (reference sequence).

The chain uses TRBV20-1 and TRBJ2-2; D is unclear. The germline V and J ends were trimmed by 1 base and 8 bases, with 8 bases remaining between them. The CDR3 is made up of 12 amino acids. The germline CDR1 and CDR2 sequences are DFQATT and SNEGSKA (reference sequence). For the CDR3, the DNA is TGCAGTGCTAGAGCCCCCCCTGGGGAGCTGTTTTTT. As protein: CSARAPPGELFF.

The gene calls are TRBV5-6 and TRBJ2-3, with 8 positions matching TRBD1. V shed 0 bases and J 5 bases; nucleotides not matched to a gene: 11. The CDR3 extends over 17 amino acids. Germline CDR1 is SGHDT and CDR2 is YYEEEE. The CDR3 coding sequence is TGTGCCAGCAGCTTGGCCAAGGGGGCAGGGGGCGAAGATACGCAGTATTTT. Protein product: CASSLAKGAGGEDTQYF.

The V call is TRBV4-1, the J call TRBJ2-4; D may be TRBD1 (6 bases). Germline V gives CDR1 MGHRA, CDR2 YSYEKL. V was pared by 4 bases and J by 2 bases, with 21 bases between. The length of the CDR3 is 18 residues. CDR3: CASSPQTGPVRPKNIQYF. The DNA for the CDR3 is TGCGCCAGCAGCCCCCAGACAGGCCCCGTTCGGCCCAAAAACATTCAGTACTTC.

CDR3 sequence reads: CASSYGAGIGYTF. Here the CDR3 DNA reads TGTGCCAGCAGCTACGGTGCCGGGATCGGCTACACCTTC. The V and J genes are TRBV7-2 and TRBJ1-2; no firm D call. The CDR3 is 13 residues long. V shed 4 bases and J shed 8 bases, with 14 bases lying between them. Per the germline V gene, CDR1 is SGHTA and CDR2 is FQGNSA.

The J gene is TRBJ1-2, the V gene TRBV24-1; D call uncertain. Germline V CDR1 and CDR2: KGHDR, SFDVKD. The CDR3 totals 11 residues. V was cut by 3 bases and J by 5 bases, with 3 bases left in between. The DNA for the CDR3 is TGTGCCACCAGTGATGAGTATGGCTACACCTTC. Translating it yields CATSDEYGYTF.

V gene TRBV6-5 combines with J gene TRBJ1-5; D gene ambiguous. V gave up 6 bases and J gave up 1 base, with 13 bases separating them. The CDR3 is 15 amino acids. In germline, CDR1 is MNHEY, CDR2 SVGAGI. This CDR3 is CASSPASRSNQPQHF. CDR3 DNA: TGTGCCAGCAGCCCAGCATCTAGGAGCAATCAGCCCCAGCATTTT.

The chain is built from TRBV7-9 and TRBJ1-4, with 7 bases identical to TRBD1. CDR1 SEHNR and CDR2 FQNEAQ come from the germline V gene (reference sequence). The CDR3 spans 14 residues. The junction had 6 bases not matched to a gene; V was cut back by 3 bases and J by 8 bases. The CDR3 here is CASSFGTVTEKLFF. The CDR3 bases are TGTGCCAGCAGCTTCGGGACAGTCACCGAAAAACTGTTTTTT.

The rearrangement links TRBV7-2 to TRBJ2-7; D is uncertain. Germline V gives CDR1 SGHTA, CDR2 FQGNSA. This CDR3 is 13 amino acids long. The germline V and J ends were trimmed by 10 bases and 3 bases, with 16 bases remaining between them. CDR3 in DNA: TGTGCCACTACGTCCGCCTACAACTACGAGCAGTACTTC. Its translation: CATTSAYNYEQYF.

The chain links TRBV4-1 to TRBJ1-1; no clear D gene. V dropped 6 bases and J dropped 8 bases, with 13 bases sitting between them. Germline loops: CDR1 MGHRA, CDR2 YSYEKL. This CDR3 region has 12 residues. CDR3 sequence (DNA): TGCGCCAGCAGTCGTACAGAAACCGAAGCTTTCTTT. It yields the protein CASSRTETEAFF.

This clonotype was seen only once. The CDR3 DNA sequence: TGTGCCAGCAGTTTCGTTAGCGGGATCCAGACCCAGTACTTC. Translating gives CASSFVSGIQTQYF. The chain uses TRBV28 and TRBJ2-5; 8 bases are a match to TRBD2. Germline loops: CDR1 MDHEN, CDR2 SYDVKM. The V segment lost 3 bases and the J segment 6 bases; nucleotides outside the gene matches: 6. The CDR3 runs to 14 residues.

CDR3 nucleotide sequence: TGCAGTGCTAGAGAGACAGGAGCCGGGGAGCTGTTTTTT. This translates into CSARETGAGELFF. V gene TRBV20-1 combines with J gene TRBJ2-2; TRBD1 is a possible D gene (6 bases). This CDR3 is 13 amino acids long. Germline CDR1 and CDR2: DFQATT and SNEGSKA (reference sequence). V was cut by 0 bases and J by 6 bases, with 8 bases left in between.